This record looks at one T cell receptor beta chain sequence and its context. This clone's antigen is unknown. Qualities for individual bases were not recorded, and no much larger clone is one base off. The data are from a study of T cells in Graves' hyperthyroidism and ophthalmopathy (dated by TCRdb to about 2019). Regarding the study in general: Peripheral blood was collected at initial diagnosis, before any treatment. According to the paper, TCR Vbeta CDR3 sequencing was carried out on 135 peripheral blood samples, which came from approximately 41 ophthalmopathy, approximately 72 hyperthyroidism and around 17 progressor patients. TCR V-J signatures able to tell the groups apart were searched for in a discovery cohort of 100 patients, of whom approximately 40 had Graves' ophthalmopathy and 57 had stable Graves' hyperthyroidism. An independent validation cohort of under 20 hyperthyroidism patients and roughly 16 patients who later progressed to ophthalmopathy tested prospective prediction of ophthalmopathy. In addition, the study compared T-cell repertoires in thyroid tissue and in blood from several Graves' hyperthyroidism patients. The 95 to 100 discovery patients were randomly divided into training and test sets at a 7:3 ratio. Once sampling was done, hyperthyroidism patients were given methimazole at a starting dose of 30 mg daily, whereas ophthalmopathy patients were given high-dose intravenous methylprednisolone.

The full study reports these points: Most expanded thyroid clonotypes (frequency above 0.001) were also detected in blood, suggesting blood repertoires may reflect thyroid immune responses. During validation, the model predicted progression to ophthalmopathy a median of approximately 6 months ahead of onset, with more than 60% sensitivity and 72% to 80% specificity. No statistical method was used to fix the sample size in advance, and group allocation was not hidden from the investigators. A 13 V-J signature model separated ophthalmopathy from stable hyperthyroidism, with over 85% sensitivity and around 84% specificity in cross-validation and 80%/75% in testing.

Hyperthyroidism patients were aged 18 to 65 years and newly diagnosed, with disease duration of less than 2 months. Any patient with an uncontrolled infection, another autoimmune disease, pregnancy or lactation was excluded. Diagnoses relied on clinical symptoms, serum thyroxine and TRAb, thyroid ultrasound and orbital computed tomography. Blood from progressor patients was drawn when they were first diagnosed with hyperthyroidism, before any ophthalmopathy symptoms appeared. PBMCs were separated from roughly 10 ml of fresh peripheral blood using Ficoll-Paque density gradient centrifugation. Progressor patients were defined as those initially diagnosed with Graves' hyperthyroidism in whom ophthalmopathy developed during follow-up. Trizol reagent was used to extract total RNA, and RNA quality was then checked on an Agilent 2100 Bioanalyzer. The TCR beta CDR3 regions were amplified from the RNA transcripts. A first-round RT-PCR of the TCR CDR3 used the HTBI primer set with the Qiagen OneStep RT-PCR kit. A second multiplex PCR round built the libraries, followed by size selection and purification. Sequencing of the libraries was done on an Illumina HiSeq2000 using paired-end 100 bp reads. On the authors' methods: SOAPnuke was used to process the raw data, throwing out any read that contained adapters or uncalled bases, had a mean Phred below 15, or lacked an exact constant-primer or identifier match. COPE v1.2.5 was used to merge the high-quality paired reads, and each unique nucleotide sequence was defined as a clonotype. Clonotypes were aligned to IMGT TRBV, TRBD and TRBJ reference segments using MiTCR v1.1. The analysis included only V-J combinations with a frequency above 0.0001, which together covered more than 98% of the repertoires. The TCS score was defined as F50 (clonal expansion) divided by E x V (chaos), with BLOSUM62-based TCRdist calculated between CDR3 peptides within each V-J. Welch's t-statistics and random forest reduced just over 500 V-J features to about 12, which were used in a naive Bayes classifier (R e1071). The raw public reads went through TCRdb reprocessing: fastp at Q25, MiXCR clone calling, in-frame beta chains kept. Rows merge per CDR3 protein into single entries with the most common DNA and genes. Here the V and J calls rest on TCRdb's processing, not on the authors' analysis. This sample lists under 200,000 distinct CDR3 sequences; just under 9.5% were detected once. Of the sample, roughly a fifth is held by the ten largest clones.

The CDR3 numbers 17 residues from cysteine through phenylalanine. Only the CDR3 DNA stays, 51 bases, in frame from base 1. CDR1 and CDR2, per the germline V gene (reference sequence), are SGHNT and YYREEE. V was cut back by 0 bases and J by 0 bases, leaving a gap of 13 bases between them. This clonotype originated in a woman between 18 and 29 years old with Graves' hyperthyroidism that later progressed to Graves' ophthalmopathy. Sequencing used blood. The rearrangement joined TRBV5-4 to TRBJ2-4; possibly the D gene is TRBD2, per 6 matching bases. The bases are TGTGCCAGCAGCTTGGGGTCTAGCGTAAAAGCCAAAAACATTCAGTACTTC. It specifies CASSLGSSVKAKNIQYF.